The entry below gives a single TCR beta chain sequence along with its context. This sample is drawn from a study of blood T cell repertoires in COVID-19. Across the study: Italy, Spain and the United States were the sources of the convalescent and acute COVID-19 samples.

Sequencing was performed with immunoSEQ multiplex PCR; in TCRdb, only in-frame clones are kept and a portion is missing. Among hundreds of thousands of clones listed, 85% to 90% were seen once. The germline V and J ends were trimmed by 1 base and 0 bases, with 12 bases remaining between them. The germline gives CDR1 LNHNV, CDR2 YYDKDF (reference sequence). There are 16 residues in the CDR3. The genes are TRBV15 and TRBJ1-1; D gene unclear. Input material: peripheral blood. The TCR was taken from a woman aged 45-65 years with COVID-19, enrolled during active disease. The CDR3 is CATSRGGLSMNTEAFF. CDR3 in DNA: TGTGCCACCAGCAGAGGAGGGCTTTCAATGAACACTGAAGCTTTCTTT.